This T cell receptor beta chain originates from a study of T cells in Graves' hyperthyroidism and ophthalmopathy. Study observations and caveats: Stable hyperthyroidism was told apart from ophthalmopathy by a model built on 13 V-J features.

V trimming: 3 bases; J trimming: 7 bases; junction bases outside the gene matches: 6. The CDR3 length is 14 residues. Amplified regions were TCR beta CDR3 sequences from RNA transcripts. During a first-round RT-PCR of the TCR CDR3, the HTBI primer set was used. TCRdb recomputed calls from the multiplex PCR reads with MiXCR, one row per CDR3 protein. Of about 400,000 distinct CDR3 sequences listed, 14% to 15% are singletons. This clonotype was seen at least ten times. Its antigen remains unknown. Hyperthyroidism had been newly diagnosed in patients aged 18 to 65, and its duration was under 2 months. The source of the PBMCs was about 10 ml of fresh peripheral blood.

Sequenced input: blood. The TCR originated in a woman in her twenties or thirties with Graves' hyperthyroidism. The V call is TRBV12-3 or TRBV12-4, the J call TRBJ1-2; 9 bases agree with TRBD1. CDR3 protein: CASSFWDREGGYTF. The DNA of the CDR3 is TGTGCCAGCAGTTTCTGGGACAGGGAAGGTGGCTACACCTTC.